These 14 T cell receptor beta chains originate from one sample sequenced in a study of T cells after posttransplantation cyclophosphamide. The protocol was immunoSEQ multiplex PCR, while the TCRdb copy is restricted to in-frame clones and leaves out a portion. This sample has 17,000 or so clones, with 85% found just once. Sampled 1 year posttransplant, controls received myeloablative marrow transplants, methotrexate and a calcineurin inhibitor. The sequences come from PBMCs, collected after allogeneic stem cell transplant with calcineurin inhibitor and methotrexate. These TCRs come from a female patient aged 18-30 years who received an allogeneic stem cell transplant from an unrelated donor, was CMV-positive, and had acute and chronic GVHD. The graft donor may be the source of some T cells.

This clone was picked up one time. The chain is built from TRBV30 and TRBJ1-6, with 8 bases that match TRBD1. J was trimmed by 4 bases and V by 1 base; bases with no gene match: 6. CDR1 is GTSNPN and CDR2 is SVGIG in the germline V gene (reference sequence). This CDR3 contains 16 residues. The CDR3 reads CAWSDDRGSYNSPLHF. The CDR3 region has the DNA TGTGCCTGGAGTGACGACAGGGGTTCATATAATTCACCCCTCCACTTT.

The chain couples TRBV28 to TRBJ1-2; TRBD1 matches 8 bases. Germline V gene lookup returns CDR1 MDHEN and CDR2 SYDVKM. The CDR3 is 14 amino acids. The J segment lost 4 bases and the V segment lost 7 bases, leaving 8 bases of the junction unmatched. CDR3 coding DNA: TGTGCCAGCACAAAAGGGACAGGTGGCTATGGCTACACCTTC. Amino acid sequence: CASTKGTGGYGYTF.

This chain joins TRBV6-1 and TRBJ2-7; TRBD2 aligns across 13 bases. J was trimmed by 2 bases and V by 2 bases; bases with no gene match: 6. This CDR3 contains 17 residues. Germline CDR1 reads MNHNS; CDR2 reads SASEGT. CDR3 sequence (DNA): TGTGCCAGCAGTGAACTAGGCACTAGCGGGAGGGCCTACGAGCAGTACTTC. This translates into CASSELGTSGRAYEQYF.

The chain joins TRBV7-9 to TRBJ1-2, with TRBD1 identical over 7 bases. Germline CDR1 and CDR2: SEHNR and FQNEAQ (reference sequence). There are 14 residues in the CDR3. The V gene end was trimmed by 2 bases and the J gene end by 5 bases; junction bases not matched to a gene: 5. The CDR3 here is CASSLLRGRYGYTF. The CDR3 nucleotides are TGTGCCAGCAGCTTATTGAGGGGGCGTTATGGCTACACCTTC.

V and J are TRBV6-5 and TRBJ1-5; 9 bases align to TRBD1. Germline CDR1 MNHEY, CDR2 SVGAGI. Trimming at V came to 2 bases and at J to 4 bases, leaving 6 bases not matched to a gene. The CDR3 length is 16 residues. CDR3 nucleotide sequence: TGTGCCAGCAGTTACGCCGGACAGGGGCCGAATCAGCCCCAGCATTTT. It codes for CASSYAGQGPNQPQHF.

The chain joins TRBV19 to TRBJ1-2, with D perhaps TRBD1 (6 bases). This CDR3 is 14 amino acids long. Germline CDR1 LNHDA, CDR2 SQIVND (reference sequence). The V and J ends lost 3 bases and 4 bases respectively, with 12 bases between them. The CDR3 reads CASSILDSSYGYTF. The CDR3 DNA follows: TGTGCCAGTAGTATCCTGGACAGCTCCTATGGCTACACCTTC.

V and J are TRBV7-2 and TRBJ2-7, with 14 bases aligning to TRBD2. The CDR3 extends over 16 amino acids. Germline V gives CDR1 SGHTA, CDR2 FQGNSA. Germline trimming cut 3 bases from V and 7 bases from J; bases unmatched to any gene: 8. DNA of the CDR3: TGTGCCAGCAGCTTGGAAGGGACTAGCGGGAGTAGGGAGCAGTACTTC. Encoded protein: CASSLEGTSGSREQYF.

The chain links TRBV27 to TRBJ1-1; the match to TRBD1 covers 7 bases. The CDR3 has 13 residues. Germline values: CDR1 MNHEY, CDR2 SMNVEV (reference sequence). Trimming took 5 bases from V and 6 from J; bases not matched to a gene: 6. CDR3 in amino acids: CASSAGTVAEAFF. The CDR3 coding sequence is TGTGCCAGCAGTGCCGGGACAGTTGCTGAAGCTTTCTTT.

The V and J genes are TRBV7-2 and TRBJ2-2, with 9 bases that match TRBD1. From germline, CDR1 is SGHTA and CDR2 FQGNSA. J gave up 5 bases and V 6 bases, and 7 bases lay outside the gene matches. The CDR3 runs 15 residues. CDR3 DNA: TGTGCCAGCAGACTGGGACAGGGCCCAACCGGGGAGCTGTTTTTT. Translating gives CASRLGQGPTGELFF.

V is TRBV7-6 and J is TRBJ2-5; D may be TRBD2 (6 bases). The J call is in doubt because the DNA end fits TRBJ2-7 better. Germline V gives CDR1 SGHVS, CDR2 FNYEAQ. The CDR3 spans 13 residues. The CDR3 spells CASGRAGNYEQYF. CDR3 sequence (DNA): TGTGCCAGCGGACGCGCGGGGAACTACGAGCAGTACTTC.

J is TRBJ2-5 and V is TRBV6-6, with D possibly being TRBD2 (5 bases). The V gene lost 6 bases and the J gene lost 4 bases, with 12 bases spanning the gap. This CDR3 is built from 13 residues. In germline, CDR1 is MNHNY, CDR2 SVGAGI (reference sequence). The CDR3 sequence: CASRTGAGETQYF. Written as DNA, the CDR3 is TGTGCCAGCAGGACCGGCGCGGGAGAGACCCAGTACTTC.

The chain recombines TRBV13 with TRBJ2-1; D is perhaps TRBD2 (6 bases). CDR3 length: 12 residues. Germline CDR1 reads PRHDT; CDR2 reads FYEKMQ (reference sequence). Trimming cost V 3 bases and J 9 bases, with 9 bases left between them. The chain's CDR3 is CASSLGAGEQFF. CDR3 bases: TGTGCCAGCAGCTTGGGAGCGGGTGAGCAGTTCTTC. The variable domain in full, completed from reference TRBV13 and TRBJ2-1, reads AAGVIQSPRHLIKEKRETATLKCYPIPRHDTVYWYQQGPGQDPQFLISFYEKMQSDKGSIPDRFSAQQFSDYHSELNMSSLELGDSALYFCASSLGAGEQFFGPGTRLTVL.

The CDR3 loop is CASSIIGQSVDGYTF. The DNA of the CDR3 is TGCGCCAGCAGCATTATCGGACAAAGCGTAGATGGCTACACCTTC. The genes are TRBV5-1 and TRBJ1-2; D possibly corresponds to TRBD1 (5 bases). V lost 4 bases and J 6 bases, leaving 19 bases between the germline ends. This CDR3 comprises 15 residues. Germline-derived CDR1 and CDR2 are SGHRS and YFSETQ.

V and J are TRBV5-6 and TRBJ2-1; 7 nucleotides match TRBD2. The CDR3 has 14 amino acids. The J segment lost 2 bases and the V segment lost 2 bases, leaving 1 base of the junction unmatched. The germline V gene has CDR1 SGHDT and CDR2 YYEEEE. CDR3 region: CASSFLAAYNEQFF. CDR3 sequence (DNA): TGTGCCAGCAGCTTCCTAGCGGCCTACAATGAGCAGTTCTTC.